The next 9 T cell receptor beta chains were all read from a single sample in a study of molecular identifiers for immune sequencing clone quantification (dated by TCRdb to about 2018). The method was PCR. Sequenced using an Illumina HiSeq 4000. The raw public reads went through TCRdb reprocessing: fastp at Q25, MiXCR clone calling, in-frame beta chains kept. Every CDR3 protein is listed once, alongside the most common genes and DNA of its rows. This sample lists 60,000 to 70,000 distinct CDR3 sequences; around a sixth were detected once. Approximately 1.6% of the sample rests with the top ten. The sample was naive CD8+ T cells from blood, with Jurkat cell RNA spiked in. In light of the paper, this sample's cell subset or site label describes: FACS-sorted CD8+CD4-CCR7+CD45RA+ naive T cells. Receptors originate from a human donor in good health. Some libraries in this study had Jurkat cell RNA spiked in.

There are many counts of this clonotype. The chain recombines TRBV7-8 with TRBJ2-1, with 13 bases matching TRBD2. Germline V gives CDR1 SGHVS, CDR2 FQNEAQ. This CDR3 comprises 17 residues. V trimming: 5 bases; J trimming: 1 base; junction bases outside the gene matches: 5. The CDR3 protein is CASSPRLAGGSYNEQFF. CDR3 coding DNA: TGTGCCAGCAGCCCGCGACTAGCGGGAGGTTCCTACAATGAGCAGTTCTTC.

This clonotype was found many times. The chain joins TRBV9 to TRBJ1-4; D not resolved. Trimming cost V 4 bases and J 5 bases, with 9 bases left between them. CDR1 is SGDLS and CDR2 is YYNGEE in the germline V gene. This CDR3 has 13 residues. The CDR3 loop reads CASSSPLNEKLFF. The CDR3, as DNA: TGTGCCAGCAGCTCACCCCTAAATGAAAAACTGTTTTTT.

This clonotype occurred a few times. One junction end does not reproduce the germline sequence, and a read error may be involved. The V call is TRBV2, the J call TRBJ2-7; a possible D gene is TRBD2 (5 bases). This CDR3 spans 15 amino acids. Germline CDR1 is SNHLY and CDR2 is FYNNEI. CDR3 DNA sequence: TGTGCCGGCAGTGAAGCTTCGGCTCCCCGGGGCGAGCAGTACTTC. This sequence encodes CAGSEASAPRGEQYF. Variable domain in full (rest from reference TRBV2 and TRBJ2-7): EPEVTQTPSHQVTQMGQEVILRCVPISNHLYFYWYRQILGQKVEFLVSFYNNEISEKSEIFDDQFSVERPDGSNFTLKIRSTKLEDSAMYFCAGSEASAPRGEQYFGPGTRLTVT.

This clonotype was recorded at least ten times. This chain joins TRBV7-3 and TRBJ2-4; unclear D gene. Germline V lookup: CDR1 SGHTA, CDR2 FQGTGA. V was shortened by 5 bases and J by 6 bases, with 11 bases between the two germline ends. This CDR3 has 13 residues. The CDR3 sequence: CASSPSDTNIQYF. CDR3 nucleotides: TGTGCCAGCAGCCCGTCGGATACAAACATTCAGTACTTC.

The rearrangement uses TRBV7-9 and TRBJ2-2; 10 nucleotides align to TRBD1. Germline V gene sequence: CDR1 SEHNR, CDR2 FQNEAQ (reference sequence). CDR3 size: 14 residues. J gave up 5 bases and V 5 bases, and 2 bases lay outside the gene matches. This chain's CDR3 is CASSEGQGTGELFF. The CDR3 DNA sequence: TGTGCCAGCAGCGAGGGACAGGGGACCGGGGAGCTGTTTTTT.

The table lists this clonotype with many counts. The CDR3 DNA reads TGTGCCAGCAGTTCGGATCCCTCTGGAAACACCATATATTTT. It codes for CASSSDPSGNTIYF. V and J are TRBV25-1 and TRBJ1-3; D is unclear. The germline V and J ends were trimmed by 5 bases and 0 bases, with 8 bases remaining between them. The CDR3 runs 14 residues. The germline gives CDR1 MGHDK, CDR2 SYGVNS.

This clonotype was seen repeatedly, ten times or more. The V gene is TRBV7-9, the J gene TRBJ1-5, with D unresolved. The V end was cut by 1 base, the J end by 9 bases, with 7 bases between. CDR1 is SEHNR, CDR2 FQNEAQ, per germline (reference sequence). The CDR3 sequence is 12 residues long. The CDR3 sequence: CASSLGSRPQHF. In DNA, the CDR3 is TGTGCCAGCAGCTTAGGCAGTCGGCCCCAGCATTTT.

As concerns this clonotype: This may be a read error, as it is one base from a much larger clone. This chain connects TRBV12-3 or TRBV12-4 to TRBJ2-7, with D perhaps assigned TRBD1 or TRBD2 (5 bases each). V lost 6 bases, J lost 6 bases, and 21 bases lay in between. This CDR3 spans 15 amino acids. The CDR3 DNA is TGTGCCAGCAGCTTTGAGTCCAGCGTTGGGGGCGAGCAGTACTTC. Translated: CASSFESSVGGEQYF.

This clonotype has at least ten counts. The chain has TRBV11-2 and TRBJ2-5; no clear D gene. The CDR3 has 13 residues. Germline V gene data show CDR1 as SGHAT and CDR2 as FQNNGV. Trimming stripped 1 base from V and 1 base from J, with 4 bases between. CDR3: CASSLVVQETQYF. DNA for the CDR3: TGTGCCAGCAGCTTAGTGGTCCAAGAGACCCAGTACTTC.